Shown below are 26 T cell receptor beta chains from a single sample sequenced in a study of response to subunit inactivated influenza vaccine. One entry per CDR3 protein results from TCRdb running MiXCR on the RT-PCR reads. The table shows roughly 500,000 distinct CDR3 sequences, with roughly a quarter occurring only once. The same sample was also used in a study of T cells expressing NK-cell markers. As that report states: 5'RACE template switching with UMIs produced the TCR beta cDNA.

Specimen: CD4+ T cells sorted from PBMCs, collected approximately 13 days after vaccination. All receptors derive from a man between 50 and 59 years old who received an inactivated influenza vaccine.

This clonotype has more than one count but fewer than ten. The chain couples TRBV11-2 to TRBJ2-3; D remains unclear. Trimming pared 6 bases from V and 1 base from J, leaving 11 bases between. This CDR3 region has 14 residues. CDR1 is SGHAT, CDR2 FQNNGV, per germline. CDR3 loop: CASRLGIGTDTQYF. The CDR3 DNA reads as TGTGCCAGCAGGCTGGGGATAGGCACAGATACGCAGTATTTT.

This clonotype appeared many times. This sequence joins TRBV5-8 and TRBJ2-7; D possibly corresponds to TRBD1 (5 bases). Trimming took off 2 bases at V and 9 bases at J, with 9 bases between the two ends. The V gene's germline CDR1 is SGHTS and CDR2 YDEGEE. This CDR3 contains 11 residues. CDR3 sequence (DNA): TGTGCCAGCAGCTTAGGGGAAAGGCAGTACTTC. Amino acids: CASSLGERQYF.

This clonotype has a handful of counts. The genes are TRBV2 and TRBJ2-1; 7 nucleotides match TRBD2. The J segment lost 10 bases and the V segment lost 5 bases, leaving 5 bases of the junction unmatched. Germline CDR1 reads SNHLY; CDR2 reads FYNNEI. The CDR3 loop spans 12 amino acids. CDR3: CASSRQRDEQFF. The CDR3 DNA follows: TGTGCCAGCAGTCGCCAGCGGGACGAGCAGTTCTTC.

This clonotype was detected a few times. The chain recombines TRBV2 with TRBJ2-6, with a possible D match to TRBD1 (6 bases). The CDR3 is made up of 18 amino acids. In germline, CDR1 is SNHLY, CDR2 FYNNEI. V was trimmed by 2 bases and J by 1 base, leaving 15 bases between them. The CDR3 DNA reads as TGTGCCAGCAGTGAATGGGGGCCCCCTTTTTCTGGGGCCAACGTCCTGACTTTC. Translating it yields CASSEWGPPFSGANVLTF.

The table lists this clonotype with a few counts. This sequence joins TRBV12-3 or TRBV12-4 and TRBJ1-3; D gene uncertain. Between the trimmed V and J ends, which lost 6 bases and 3 bases, there was a span of 12 bases. The length of the CDR3 is 14 residues. CDR3 protein: CASSFLSDGNTIYF. The CDR3 DNA reads as TGTGCCAGCAGCTTTCTTTCGGATGGAAACACCATATATTTT.

This clonotype was recorded a few times. The chain recombines TRBV19 with TRBJ2-3, with a possible D match to TRBD1 (5 bases). The CDR3 consists of 13 residues. Trimming took 10 bases from V and 2 from J, leaving 13 bases between them. Germline assignment: CDR1 LNHDA and CDR2 SQIVND (reference sequence). CDR3 residues: CATAGRYTDTQYF. The CDR3, as DNA: TGTGCCACGGCAGGGCGGTACACAGATACGCAGTATTTT.

The gene calls are TRBV28 and TRBJ2-2, with TRBD2 matching 7 bases. The CDR3 runs 14 residues. V gave up 10 bases and J gave up 6 bases; unmatched junction bases: 11. Germline V gene lookup returns CDR1 MDHEN and CDR2 SYDVKM. The CDR3 here is CAKTGEGYAGELFF. For the CDR3, the DNA is TGTGCCAAGACCGGGGAGGGCTACGCCGGGGAGCTGTTTTTT.

The CDR3: CSARRTGSYEQYF. In DNA, the CDR3 is TGCAGTGCCCGCCGGACAGGGTCCTACGAGCAGTACTTC. The chain has TRBV20-1 and TRBJ2-7; 8 bases line up with TRBD1. J lost 1 base, V lost 6 bases, and 5 bases had no gene match. Germline V gives CDR1 DFQATT, CDR2 SNEGSKA (reference sequence). The CDR3 runs 13 residues.

The chain combines TRBV6-1 with TRBJ1-6; D is ambiguous. The CDR3 spans 15 residues. Germline V gene lookup returns CDR1 MNHNS and CDR2 SASEGT. V was cut by 2 bases and J by 0 bases, with 5 bases left in between. This chain's CDR3 is CASSEQSSYNSPLHF. In nucleotides, the CDR3 is TGTGCCAGCAGTGAACAGAGCTCCTATAATTCACCCCTCCACTTT.

CDR3 bases: TGTGCCAGCAACAGGGGGTTAAAAGAGACCCAGTACTTC. It yields the protein CASNRGLKETQYF. J is TRBJ2-5 and V is TRBV6-2 or TRBV6-3, with TRBD1 identical over 8 bases. Trimming cost V 7 bases and J 3 bases; bases outside gene matches: 4. Germline CDR1 MNHEY, CDR2 SVGEGT. The CDR3 runs to 13 residues.

The V gene is TRBV5-1, the J gene TRBJ1-3; 7 positions match TRBD1. V lost 4 bases, J lost 0 bases, and 4 bases stayed unmatched. The CDR3 loop spans 15 amino acids. Germline V lookup: CDR1 SGHRS, CDR2 YFSETQ. As DNA, the CDR3 is TGCGCCAGCAGCGAAGGGACAGCCTCTGGAAACACCATATATTTT. Amino acids: CASSEGTASGNTIYF.

The J gene is TRBJ2-7, the V gene TRBV5-1; the D gene could be TRBD1 or TRBD2 (5 bases each). Germline loops: CDR1 SGHRS, CDR2 YFSETQ. Trimming removed 0 bases from V and 7 bases from J, with 17 bases in between. The CDR3 consists of 15 residues. The CDR3 loop reads CASSLDSGTQGEQYF. Here the CDR3 DNA reads TGCGCCAGCAGCTTGGATTCTGGGACCCAAGGAGAGCAGTACTTC.

This clonotype was observed a few times. CDR3 bases: TGTGCCAGCAGTTACCGCCCCGCTGGGGCGGCTTACGAGCAGTACTTC. It yields the protein CASSYRPAGAAYEQYF. The J gene is TRBJ2-7, the V gene TRBV28; D perhaps matches TRBD1 (5 bases). The CDR3 is made up of 16 amino acids. Germline lookup yields CDR1 MDHEN and CDR2 SYDVKM. V was pared by 4 bases and J by 4 bases, with 20 bases between.

This rearrangement joins TRBV29-1 to TRBJ1-1; no clear D. The CDR3 is made up of 12 amino acids. The germline V gene encodes CDR1 SQVTM and CDR2 ANQGSEA. The V end lost 7 bases, the J end lost 2 bases, and 11 bases lay between the germline ends. CDR3 residues: CSGGRQNTEAFF. CDR3 DNA: TGCAGCGGTGGGCGACAAAACACTGAAGCTTTCTTT.

This clonotype was detected only once. This sequence may be a read error, since a much larger clone differs from it by one base. The chain joins TRBV11-2 to TRBJ2-2; D possibly corresponds to TRBD2 (6 bases). This CDR3 has 15 residues. Trimming shortened V by 6 bases and J by 1 base, and 12 bases separated the two germline ends. Germline V gives CDR1 SGHAT, CDR2 FQNNGV. CDR3 nucleotides: TGTGCCAGCAGGCTGGGGGGAATGAACACCGGGGAGCTGTTTTTT. Amino acid sequence: CASRLGGMNTGELFF. Combining the CDR3 with reference TRBV11-2 and TRBJ2-2 gives the whole variable domain EAGVAQSPRYKIIEKRQSVAFWCNPISGHATLYWYQQILGQGPKLLIQFQNNGVVDDSQLPKDRFSAERLKGVDSTLKIQPAKLEDSAVYLCASRLGGMNTGELFFGEGSRLTVL.

The chain is built from TRBV3-1 and TRBJ1-1; 8 bases map to TRBD1. The CDR3 spans 15 residues. Trimming at V came to 5 bases and at J to 0 bases, leaving 5 bases not matched to a gene. Germline V lookup: CDR1 LGHDT, CDR2 YNNKEL (reference sequence). CDR3 loop: CASSSGGAMNTEAFF. The CDR3 coding sequence is TGTGCCAGCAGCTCAGGGGGCGCCATGAACACTGAAGCTTTCTTT.

The rearrangement uses TRBV5-1 and TRBJ2-5, with D possibly matching TRBD1 (6 bases). This CDR3 contains 15 residues. V dropped 0 bases and J dropped 2 bases, with 11 bases sitting between them. Per the germline V gene, CDR1 is SGHRS and CDR2 is YFSETQ. The CDR3 region is CASSLAGARQETQYF. The CDR3 DNA follows: TGCGCCAGCAGCTTGGCAGGGGCCCGACAAGAGACCCAGTACTTC.

The rearrangement links TRBV5-1 to TRBJ1-1; tentative D call: TRBD1 (6 bases). This CDR3 spans 17 amino acids. Germline CDR1 is SGHRS and CDR2 is YFSETQ. The V end was cut by 3 bases, the J end by 0 bases, with 18 bases between. This chain's CDR3 is CASSWEYRVDMNTEAFF. CDR3 bases: TGCGCCAGCAGCTGGGAGTACAGGGTTGACATGAACACTGAAGCTTTCTTT. The whole variable domain, remainder taken from reference TRBV5-1 and TRBJ1-1, is KAGVTQTPRYLIKTRGQQVTLSCSPISGHRSVSWYQQTPGQGLQFLFEYFSETQRNKGNFPGRFSGRQFSNSRSEMNVSTLELGDSALYLCASSWEYRVDMNTEAFFGQGTRLTVV.

The rearrangement joins TRBV4-2 to TRBJ2-4; D gene unclear. Trimming removed 0 bases at V and 0 bases at J, with 9 bases between. This CDR3 is built from 16 residues. Per the germline V gene, CDR1 is LGHNA and CDR2 is YNFKEQ. CDR3 bases: TGTGCCAGCAGCCAAGAACAGACCGTAGCCAAAAACATTCAGTACTTC. Translating it yields CASSQEQTVAKNIQYF.

The gene calls are TRBV4-2 and TRBJ2-2; D not certain. CDR1 and CDR2 (germline): LGHNA, YNFKEQ. The CDR3 contains 15 residues. V dropped 0 bases and J dropped 6 bases, with 11 bases sitting between them. The CDR3 DNA sequence: TGTGCCAGCAGCCAAGAACCCCTCAAGTCCGGGGAGCTGTTTTTT. Residues: CASSQEPLKSGELFF.

In DNA form, the CDR3 reads TGTGCCAGCAGCTCCGGGACTAAAGAGACCCAGTACTTC. Its translation: CASSSGTKETQYF. The rearrangement joins TRBV7-8 to TRBJ2-5, with TRBD2 identical over 7 bases. The CDR3 has 13 residues. From germline, CDR1 is SGHVS and CDR2 FQNEAQ. V was pared by 4 bases and J by 3 bases, with 2 bases of the junction left unmatched.

In this sample, this clonotype turned up many times. The rearrangement links TRBV4-1 to TRBJ2-1; 9 nucleotides line up with TRBD1. The V and J ends lost 1 base and 9 bases, in that order; junction bases with no gene match: 10. This CDR3 spans 16 amino acids. In germline, CDR1 is MGHRA, CDR2 YSYEKL. In DNA, the CDR3 is TGCGCCAGCAGCCAAGGGCCGGGACAGGGAAGAGGTGAGCAGTTCTTC. This encodes CASSQGPGQGRGEQFF.

The chain joins TRBV20-1 to TRBJ1-5, with D maybe TRBD1 (5 bases). This CDR3 is 14 amino acids long. V lost 3 bases and J 7 bases, leaving 16 bases between the germline ends. CDR1 is DFQATT and CDR2 is SNEGSKA in the germline V gene (reference sequence). The CDR3 spells CSASHGQGWQPQHF. CDR3 nucleotide sequence: TGCAGTGCTAGTCACGGGCAGGGTTGGCAGCCCCAGCATTTT.

This clonotype showed up just a few times. The gene calls are TRBV7-9 and TRBJ2-3; 10 bases agree with TRBD2. Trimming cost V 0 bases and J 9 bases; bases outside gene matches: 12. Germline CDR1 and CDR2: SEHNR and FQNEAQ (reference sequence). The CDR3 length is 17 residues. The CDR3 region is CASSLALAGARLGTQYF. CDR3 sequence (DNA): TGTGCCAGCAGCTTAGCTCTAGCGGGGGCCCGCCTAGGGACGCAGTATTTT.

The rearrangement uses TRBV20-1 and TRBJ1-2; TRBD1 matches at 8 bases. This CDR3 has 13 residues. CDR1 and CDR2 (germline): DFQATT, SNEGSKA (reference sequence). After removal of 5 bases from V and 3 bases from J, the junction contained 5 bases not matched to a gene. The chain's CDR3 is CSASDREDYGYTF. CDR3 nucleotides: TGCAGTGCTTCGGACAGGGAGGACTATGGCTACACCTTC.

This clonotype was counted a few times. This chain uses TRBV7-2 with TRBJ2-2; perhaps TRBD2 as D (6 bases). Germline-derived CDR1 and CDR2 are SGHTA and FQGNSA. V dropped 5 bases and J dropped 3 bases, with 13 bases sitting between them. The CDR3 is made up of 15 amino acids. CDR3 amino acids: CASSRRDFHTGELFF. The CDR3, as DNA: TGTGCCAGCAGCCGTCGGGACTTCCACACCGGGGAGCTGTTTTTT.